Shown below are 19 T cell receptor beta chains from a single sample sequenced in a study of CD4+ T cells in melanoma. This table comes from immunoSEQ multiplex PCR, and its TCRdb copy is limited to in-frame clones, with some not included. The sample includes over 5,000 clones, just over 65% of them seen just once. The sequenced sample consisted of cells from a culture (not recorded whether cultured in vitro). These TCRs come from a human donor with melanoma.

The rearrangement links TRBV5-4 to TRBJ1-2; D gene unclear. The CDR3 covers 13 residues. Germline lookup yields CDR1 SGHNT and CDR2 YYREEE (reference sequence). Trimming took 2 bases from V and 2 from J, leaving 7 bases between them. In nucleotides, the CDR3 is TGTGCCAGCAGCTTAGGAGTAAACTATGGCTACACCTTC. It specifies CASSLGVNYGYTF. The entire variable domain, with the rest obtained from reference TRBV5-4 and TRBJ1-2, is as follows: ETGVTQSPTHLIKTRGQQVTLRCSSQSGHNTVSWYQQALGQGPQFIFQYYREEENGRGNFPPRFSGLQFPNYSSELNVNALELDDSALYLCASSLGVNYGYTFGSGTRLTVV.

This clone was seen only once. The chain uses TRBV5-4 and TRBJ2-1, with a weak D call TRBD1 (5 bases). The ends were cut back, 0 bases at V and 2 bases at J, with 9 bases in the middle. The CDR3 runs to 15 residues. Per germline, CDR1 SGHNT and CDR2 YYREEE (reference sequence). The CDR3 coding sequence is TGTGCCAGCAGCTTGGGGGGCTCCACCTACAATGAGCAGTTCTTC. It translates to CASSLGGSTYNEQFF.

This clone was seen a few times. V is TRBV28 and J is TRBJ1-4, with D uncertain. The CDR3 has 15 amino acids. The ends were cut back, 2 bases at V and 0 bases at J, with 7 bases in the middle. Germline V lookup: CDR1 MDHEN, CDR2 SYDVKM. The CDR3 bases are TGTGCCAGCAGTTTAGTCCGGACAACTAATGAAAAACTGTTTTTT. It encodes CASSLVRTTNEKLFF.

The chain joins TRBV7-2 to TRBJ2-2; D is ambiguous. Germline CDR1 reads SGHTA; CDR2 reads FQGNSA. This CDR3 contains 11 residues. Trimming took off 7 bases at V and 4 bases at J, with 4 bases between the two ends. CDR3 protein: CASTITGELFF. CDR3 bases: TGTGCCAGCACCATCACCGGGGAGCTGTTTTTT.

The chain is built from TRBV4-1 and TRBJ2-5; D is unclear. Per the germline V gene, CDR1 is MGHRA and CDR2 is YSYEKL. Trimming stripped 4 bases from V and 5 bases from J, with 8 bases between. The CDR3 loop spans 12 amino acids. CDR3: CASSRVGETQYF. In DNA form, the CDR3 reads TGCGCCAGCAGCCGGGTGGGGGAGACCCAGTACTTC.

This clone is classed as large. The chain has TRBV9 and TRBJ2-1; 7 nucleotides align to TRBD2. The trim removed 3 bases at V and 3 bases at J, leaving 9 bases unmatched. Germline V gives CDR1 SGDLS, CDR2 YYNGEE. This CDR3 region has 16 residues. In DNA form, the CDR3 reads TGTGCCAGCAGCGCCGGGGAGGGGCGTCTCTACAATGAGCAGTTCTTC. This codes for CASSAGEGRLYNEQFF. Combining the CDR3 with reference TRBV9 and TRBJ2-1 gives the whole variable domain DSGVTQTPKHLITATGQRVTLRCSPRSGDLSVYWYQQSLDQGLQFLIQYYNGEERAKGNILERFSAQQFPDLHSELNLSSLELGDSALYFCASSAGEGRLYNEQFFGPGTRLTVL.

This rearrangement joins TRBV7-9 to TRBJ1-2; no clear D gene. Germline V gene data show CDR1 as SEHNR and CDR2 as FQNEAQ (reference sequence). Deletions cut 6 bases from V and 8 bases from J, with 28 bases between. The CDR3 is 17 amino acids. CDR3 amino acids: CASRPPGAGGPGSGYTF. CDR3 nucleotides: TGTGCCAGCAGACCCCCGGGCGCAGGTGGACCGGGGTCGGGCTACACCTTC.

The chain employs TRBV15 and TRBJ2-5; possibly TRBD1 for D (6 bases). The CDR3 covers 19 residues. V was cut by 1 base and J by 5 bases, with 26 bases left in between. CDR1 and CDR2 (germline): LNHNV, YYDKDF (reference sequence). CDR3 loop: CATSRGPTEKGGSKETQYF. CDR3 nucleotide sequence: TGTGCCACCAGCAGAGGTCCTACGGAAAAAGGGGGTTCTAAGGAGACCCAGTACTTC.

This clone was seen a single time. This chain connects TRBV14 to TRBJ2-4; 7 nucleotides match TRBD2. V gave up 3 bases and J gave up 3 bases; unmatched junction bases: 5. This CDR3 spans 15 amino acids. Germline CDR1 is SGHDN and CDR2 is FVKESK. The CDR3 reads CASSQSREGKNIQYF. The CDR3 nucleotides read TGTGCCAGCAGCCAGTCGAGGGAGGGCAAAAACATTCAGTACTTC.

The chain links TRBV19 to TRBJ1-5; D gene unclear. Between the trimmed V and J ends, which lost 3 bases and 0 bases, there was a span of 15 bases. The CDR3 contains 17 residues. Germline CDR1 LNHDA, CDR2 SQIVND (reference sequence). The CDR3 DNA follows: TGTGCCAGTAGTATTCTTGAGGGCGGCTATAGCAATCAGCCCCAGCATTTT. It encodes CASSILEGGYSNQPQHF.

CDR3 sequence reads: CASSLFGSNTEAFF. In nucleotides, the CDR3 is TGTGCCAGCAGCCTGTTTGGGTCGAACACTGAAGCTTTCTTT. V gene TRBV13 combines with J gene TRBJ1-1, with D hard to call. Deletions cut 5 bases from V and 1 base from J, with 11 bases between. Germline CDR1 PRHDT, CDR2 FYEKMQ (reference sequence). The CDR3 is 14 residues long.

This chain connects TRBV5-6 to TRBJ2-4; the D gene is possibly TRBD2 (7 bases). The V gene lost 4 bases and the J gene lost 6 bases, with 20 bases spanning the gap. This CDR3 region has 16 residues. Germline CDR1 reads SGHDT; CDR2 reads YYEEEE. The CDR3 nucleotides are TGTGCCAGCAGCCTCCCCGGAGGGGGGGCAGGAAACATTCAGTACTTC. Its translation: CASSLPGGGAGNIQYF.

By share, this clone counts as medium-sized. The gene calls are TRBV5-1 and TRBJ2-1, with 12 nucleotides matching TRBD1. CDR1 SGHRS and CDR2 YFSETQ come from the germline V gene. V shed 3 bases, J shed 7 bases, and the junction held 5 bases outside the gene matches. This CDR3 contains 15 residues. CDR3 residues: CASSSGQGALNEQFF. The DNA for the CDR3 is TGCGCCAGCAGCTCGGGACAGGGGGCCTTAAATGAGCAGTTCTTC.

On this clone itself: At one end, the junction sequence differs from germline, possibly due to a read error. The CDR3 is CASSPTLEQVTQYF. CDR3 bases: TGTGCCAGCAGCCCGACCTTGGAGCAAGTGACCCAGTACTTC. V usage is TRBV6-6 and J usage is TRBJ2-5; no firm D call. The germline gives CDR1 MNHNY, CDR2 SVGAGI (reference sequence). This CDR3 comprises 14 residues.

The chain joins TRBV6-5 to TRBJ2-2; possible D gene TRBD2, 6 bases. CDR1 and CDR2 (germline): MNHEY, SVGAGI. V was trimmed by 7 bases and J by 4 bases, leaving 10 bases between them. The CDR3 spans 13 residues. The CDR3 loop is CASIQGGTGELFF. CDR3 sequence (DNA): TGTGCCAGCATCCAGGGAGGCACCGGGGAGCTGTTTTTT.

The rearrangement links TRBV4-1 to TRBJ2-1; TRBD2 agrees at 8 bases. The CDR3 consists of 16 residues. In germline, CDR1 is MGHRA, CDR2 YSYEKL. Unmatched junction bases numbered 10, after V lost 0 bases and J lost 9 bases. The CDR3 spells CASSQDFPGGLVEQFF. CDR3 nucleotide sequence: TGCGCCAGCAGCCAAGATTTTCCGGGGGGGCTGGTTGAGCAGTTCTTC.

The chain is built from TRBV20-1 and TRBJ2-4, with D possibly TRBD2 on 5 matching bases. Looked up from germline, CDR1 is DFQATT and CDR2 is SNEGSKA (reference sequence). Trimming left V 3 bases short and J 8 bases short, with 8 bases between. This CDR3 contains 11 residues. The CDR3 DNA reads as TGCAGTGCTAGTTTAGCGTACATTCAGTACTTC. Translation: CSASLAYIQYF.

This chain links TRBV5-1 with TRBJ2-5; 10 bases align to TRBD2. Germline values: CDR1 SGHRS, CDR2 YFSETQ. The CDR3 has 15 amino acids. V trimming: 5 bases; J trimming: 5 bases; junction bases outside the gene matches: 9. In nucleotides, the CDR3 is TGCGCCAGCAGGGCTAGCGGGGGTGTATGGGAGACCCAGTACTTC. It codes for CASRASGGVWETQYF. The full variable domain, completed using reference TRBV5-1 and TRBJ2-5, is KAGVTQTPRYLIKTRGQQVTLSCSPISGHRSVSWYQQTPGQGLQFLFEYFSETQRNKGNFPGRFSGRQFSNSRSEMNVSTLELGDSALYLCASRASGGVWETQYFGPGTRLLVL.

The chain recombines TRBV9 with TRBJ2-3; no firm D call. Germline values: CDR1 SGDLS, CDR2 YYNGEE. Trimming left V 0 bases short and J 0 bases short, with 2 bases between. The length of the CDR3 is 13 residues. In DNA, the CDR3 is TGTGCCAGCAGCGTAGATAGCACAGATACGCAGTATTTT. Translating it yields CASSVDSTDTQYF. Filled out from reference TRBV9 and TRBJ2-3, the complete variable domain reads DSGVTQTPKHLITATGQRVTLRCSPRSGDLSVYWYQQSLDQGLQFLIQYYNGEERAKGNILERFSAQQFPDLHSELNLSSLELGDSALYFCASSVDSTDTQYFGPGTRLTVL.